Listed below are T cell receptor beta chains from one sample, sequenced in a study of cytomegalovirus exposure and HLA in healthy donors. Measured with immunoSEQ multiplex PCR; TCRdb has only the in-frame clones, and not every one. Of 90,000 to 150,000 clones listed, around 81% were seen once; the top ten hold approximately 2.2%. Material for sequencing was PBMCs. These receptors were collected from a woman aged 40 to 55 in good health and CMV-seronegative. Both conserved end residues are part of each CDR3. D genes are given only for firm matches. Size tells how often a clone was seen (once, few, many) or the class of an expanded clone, and some rows leave it out.

d_call j_call clone_size v_call cdr3_aa cdr3_nt
TRBD1 TRBJ1-1 once TRBV15 CATSVQQGPVSEAFF TGTGCCACCAGCGTACAACAGGGGCCTGTGTCCGAAGCTTTCTTT
- TRBJ1-1 - TRBV19 CASSISQGSSTEAFF TGTGCCAGTAGTATCTCCCAGGGGTCTTCCACTGAAGCTTTCTTT
TRBD1 TRBJ1-2 - TRBV6-1 CASSEGQGYGYTF TGTGCCAGCAGTGAAGGACAGGGCTATGGCTACACCTTC
- TRBJ2-2 - TRBV29-1 CSVELPGVGYTGELFF TGCAGCGTTGAATTACCCGGGGTTGGGTATACCGGGGAGCTGTTTTTT
- TRBJ2-7 - TRBV2 CASRDFIWVEISEQYF TGTGCCAGCAGGGACTTTATATGGGTCGAGATTAGCGAGCAGTACTTC
TRBD1 TRBJ2-7 once TRBV27 CASKGDRRAIYEQYF TGTGCCAGCAAAGGGGACAGACGTGCAATCTACGAGCAGTACTTC
- TRBJ1-2 - TRBV20-1 CSAKRLYGYTF TGCAGTGCCAAAAGACTCTACGGCTACACCTTC
- TRBJ2-7 few TRBV4-1 CASSQEGRSYEQYF TGCGCCAGCAGCCAAGAGGGGCGTTCCTACGAGCAGTACTTC
TRBD2 TRBJ2-5 few TRBV7-2 CASSLSLAGGLGGQETQYF TGTGCCAGCAGCTTATCCCTAGCGGGAGGGCTCGGGGGCCAAGAGACCCAGTACTTC
- TRBJ2-2 - TRBV10-3 CAISDLQDQLFF TGTGCCATCAGTGACCTACAGGATCAGCTGTTTTTT
TRBD1 TRBJ2-7 - TRBV10-3 CAIKTGQSYEQYF TGTGCCATCAAGACAGGGCAAAGCTACGAGCAGTACTTC
- TRBJ1-2 - TRBV19 CASSEVLGYGYTF TGTGCCAGTAGCGAGGTTCTTGGCTATGGCTACACCTTC
- TRBJ2-7 - TRBV2 CASSFLAPYEQYF TGTGCCAGCAGTTTCCTAGCCCCATACGAGCAGTACTTC
TRBD2 TRBJ2-7 - TRBV13 CASSLWAGGSYEQYF TGTGCCAGCAGCTTATGGGCGGGGGGATCCTACGAGCAGTACTTC
TRBD2 TRBJ2-1 - TRBV7-2 CASSLIAGYNEQFF TGTGCCAGCAGCCTAATAGCGGGATACAATGAGCAGTTCTTC
- TRBJ1-3 - TRBV18 CASSPYSQGTENTIYF TGTGCCAGCTCACCATACTCCCAGGGTACTGAAAACACCATATATTTT
TRBD1 TRBJ1-4 - TRBV7-9 CASSWDRKSTNEKLFF TGTGCCAGCAGCTGGGACAGGAAATCAACTAATGAAAAACTGTTTTTT